This entry lists 10 T cell receptor beta chains sequenced from one sample in a study of PD-1 blockade in classical Hodgkin lymphoma. Each patient relapsed following autologous stem cell transplantation, and prior brentuximab vedotin exposure differed. Only in-frame clones appear in the TCRdb table, and some are missing; sequencing was by immunoSEQ multiplex PCR. The sample holds 25,000 to 35,000 clones, roughly 70% seen once. The sample consisted of peripheral blood mononuclear cells (PBMCs), taken before the second cycle of nivolumab. These receptors were obtained from a human donor with classical Hodgkin lymphoma.

The J gene is TRBJ2-3, the V gene TRBV9; D assignment may be TRBD1 or TRBD2 (6 bases each). There are 17 residues in the CDR3. Germline CDR1 is SGDLS and CDR2 is YYNGEE. V was cut by 0 bases and J by 8 bases, with 22 bases left in between. The CDR3 DNA follows: TGTGCCAGCAGCGTAGGGGTTTCGGGGGCTCCACAGGGTACGCAGTATTTT. Amino acids: CASSVGVSGAPQGTQYF.

The gene calls are TRBV4-2 and TRBJ2-2; no definite D call. CDR3 size: 15 residues. Germline-derived CDR1 and CDR2 are LGHNA and YNFKEQ. The germline V and J ends were trimmed by 1 base and 3 bases, with 9 bases remaining between them. The DNA for the CDR3 is TGTGCCAGCAGCCAAGTGCAGGCAGACACCGGGGAGCTGTTTTTT. It encodes CASSQVQADTGELFF.

Only a few counts were recorded for this clone. V gene TRBV30 combines with J gene TRBJ2-7, with D perhaps matching TRBD1 (5 bases). Germline V gene sequence: CDR1 GTSNPN, CDR2 SVGIG (reference sequence). The length of the CDR3 is 12 residues. V was cut by 7 bases and J by 2 bases, with 12 bases left in between. As DNA, the CDR3 is TGTGCCTTTTCGGACATCCCCTACGAGCAGTACTTC. Translating gives CAFSDIPYEQYF.

The rearrangement uses TRBV2 and TRBJ2-7; TRBD1 matches 10 bases. Germline V gene lookup returns CDR1 SNHLY and CDR2 FYNNEI. V dropped 6 bases and J dropped 4; count of bases not matched to a gene: 6. The CDR3 consists of 14 residues. CDR3 DNA sequence: TGTGCCAGCAGGCCGGGACAGGGGTTATACGAGCAGTACTTC. Encoded protein: CASRPGQGLYEQYF.

The chain joins TRBV2 to TRBJ2-7; the D is unclear. Germline V gene data show CDR1 as SNHLY and CDR2 as FYNNEI. The V gene lost 5 bases and the J gene lost 1 base, with 9 bases spanning the gap. The CDR3 runs 13 residues. This CDR3 is CASSRAQSYEQYF. The CDR3 coding sequence is TGTGCCAGCAGTCGGGCCCAGTCCTACGAGCAGTACTTC. The full variable domain, its missing parts supplied by reference TRBV2 and TRBJ2-7, is EPEVTQTPSHQVTQMGQEVILRCVPISNHLYFYWYRQILGQKVEFLVSFYNNEISEKSEIFDDQFSVERPDGSNFTLKIRSTKLEDSAMYFCASSRAQSYEQYFGPGTRLTVT.

V gene TRBV4-3 combines with J gene TRBJ2-7; the match to TRBD1 covers 8 bases. V was pared by 4 bases and J by 5 bases, with 7 bases of the junction left unmatched. CDR3 length: 14 residues. The germline gives CDR1 LGHNA, CDR2 YSLEER. In DNA form, the CDR3 reads TGCGCCAGCAGCCTGAGGACAGGGATCCACGAGCAGTACTTC. It specifies CASSLRTGIHEQYF.

This clone was detected only once. V is TRBV2 and J is TRBJ2-5, with D uncertain. V lost 8 bases and J lost 5, with 12 bases in between. The CDR3 consists of 12 residues. Germline-derived CDR1 and CDR2 are SNHLY and FYNNEI. The CDR3: CASRLETETQYF. The CDR3 DNA reads TGTGCCAGCCGGCTCGAAACCGAGACCCAGTACTTC. Full variable domain (remainder filled in from reference TRBV2 and TRBJ2-5): EPEVTQTPSHQVTQMGQEVILRCVPISNHLYFYWYRQILGQKVEFLVSFYNNEISEKSEIFDDQFSVERPDGSNFTLKIRSTKLEDSAMYFCASRLETETQYFGPGTRLLVL.

The CDR3 DNA reads as TGTGCCAGCGATGGGCCCTCCGAGACCCAGTACTTC. As protein: CASDGPSETQYF. V usage is TRBV6-1 and J usage is TRBJ2-5, with D unresolved. The CDR3 length is 12 residues. Deletions cut 8 bases from V and 5 bases from J, with 12 bases between. Looked up from germline, CDR1 is MNHNS and CDR2 is SASEGT.

CDR3 DNA sequence: TGTGCCAGCAGCTTAGCGGTAGCGGGCACAGATACGCAGTATTTT. This sequence encodes CASSLAVAGTDTQYF. The V gene is TRBV7-9, the J gene TRBJ2-3; a weak D match, TRBD2 (6 bases). There are 15 residues in the CDR3. The germline gives CDR1 SEHNR, CDR2 FQNEAQ (reference sequence). V lost 0 bases and J 1 base, leaving 8 bases between the germline ends. Filled out from reference TRBV7-9 and TRBJ2-3, the complete variable domain reads DTGVSQNPRHKITKRGQNVTFRCDPISEHNRLYWYRQTLGQGPEFLTYFQNEAQLEKSRLLSDRFSAERPKGSFSTLEIQRTEQGDSAMYLCASSLAVAGTDTQYFGPGTRLTVL.

The chain employs TRBV27 and TRBJ2-2; TRBD2 might be the D (5 bases). Trimming left V 4 bases short and J 6 bases short, with 12 bases between. Germline CDR1 and CDR2: MNHEY and SMNVEV (reference sequence). CDR3 length equals 14 residues. CDR3 nucleotides: TGTGCCAGCAGTTCAAGATCTAGCTCCGGGGAGCTGTTTTTT. Residues: CASSSRSSSGELFF.